A selection of T cell receptor beta chains follows, all from one sample in a study of tumor-infiltrating lymphocytes in oesophageal squamous cell carcinoma. MiXCR, applied by TCRdb to the PCR reads, yields one record per CDR3 protein. This sample yields more than 9,500 distinct CDR3 sequences, of which over 50% are seen a single time; around 25% belongs to the top ten. The material sequenced was esophageal tumor tissue. The receptors originated from a male donor with esophageal squamous cell carcinoma. CDR3s leave out the opening cysteine and the closing phenylalanine or tryptophan.

V gene: TRBV6-1; CDR3 protein: ASSERQGEAGNTIY
V gene: TRBV7-2; CDR3 protein: ASSSRGRAGEAF
V gene: TRBV28; CDR3 protein: ASSPPGGRNSPLH
V gene: TRBV7-8; CDR3 protein: ASSLTASPLH
V gene: TRBV7-6; CDR3 protein: ASSPQDNEQF
V gene: TRBV7-2; CDR3 protein: ASSLATTYEQY
V gene: TRBV7-3; CDR3 protein: ASSSTRNEQF
V gene: TRBV2; CDR3 protein: ASSEALRTSQQY
V gene: TRBV7-2; CDR3 protein: ASSLAGRDSEQF
V gene: TRBV7-3; CDR3 protein: ASSLTGPAEQF
V gene: TRBV7-2; CDR3 protein: ASSLLETKTQY
V gene: TRBV6-2/TRBV6-3; CDR3 protein: ASQKGQGFKWLETQY
V gene: TRBV6-1; CDR3 protein: ASGTGGFEQY
V gene: TRBV11-2; CDR3 protein: ASSFSGAQNTGELF
V gene: TRBV7-9; CDR3 protein: ASSLETGSDTQY
V gene: TRBV12-3/TRBV12-4; CDR3 protein: ASSFGGRAISNEQF
V gene: TRBV10-2; CDR3 protein: ASRPLLRLYEQF
V gene: TRBV6-8; CDR3 protein: ASTRGDGYNEQF
V gene: TRBV10-3; CDR3 protein: AISESRNDYGYT
V gene: TRBV12-5; CDR3 protein: ASGLVIGRSYEQY
V gene: TRBV7-7; CDR3 protein: ASSPTSGGYNEQF
V gene: TRBV6-1; CDR3 protein: ASSEAGLAGDTQY
V gene: TRBV7-2; CDR3 protein: ASSLQTGMDEQY
V gene: TRBV7-9; CDR3 protein: ASTFSVRRLSSYNEQF
V gene: TRBV7-9; CDR3 protein: ASSSQETSSGNTIY
V gene: TRBV5-6; CDR3 protein: ASSFLNEQF
V gene: TRBV7-4; CDR3 protein: ASSFASGSQVSYNEQF
V gene: TRBV6-6; CDR3 protein: ASRWPGLAGNNEQF
V gene: TRBV7-8; CDR3 protein: ASSFLSGSLYEQY
V gene: TRBV7-3; CDR3 protein: ASSLKGHLGNNEQF
V gene: TRBV7-4; CDR3 protein: ASSLVGTNEKLF
V gene: TRBV7-2; CDR3 protein: ASSGATDTQY
V gene: TRBV7-2; CDR3 protein: ASSSTGTSYNEQF
V gene: TRBV7-3; CDR3 protein: ASSLAGGPISYNEQF
V gene: TRBV11-2; CDR3 protein: ASSKGLAGEDTQY
V gene: TRBV2; CDR3 protein: ASNPAGDWGATDTQY
V gene: TRBV7-2; CDR3 protein: ASSLVPGTSGETQY
V gene: TRBV19; CDR3 protein: ASSRGNYNEQF
V gene: TRBV7-9; CDR3 protein: ASSLAGGETQY
V gene: TRBV11-2; CDR3 protein: ASSVIGVYT
V gene: TRBV7-4; CDR3 protein: ASSPLNLGVHEQF
V gene: TRBV12-3/TRBV12-4; CDR3 protein: ASSLNRARTEAF
V gene: TRBV5-1; CDR3 protein: ASSLSLAGGSTDTQY
V gene: TRBV12-3/TRBV12-4; CDR3 protein: ASSSIPGLAWYNEQF
V gene: TRBV6-1; CDR3 protein: ASTQDRDSYEQY
V gene: TRBV6-1; CDR3 protein: ASSAQGGKYGYT
V gene: TRBV12-3/TRBV12-4; CDR3 protein: ASSLRRAGANVLT
V gene: TRBV5-1; CDR3 protein: ASSPKLAGEVVF
V gene: TRBV7-2; CDR3 protein: ASSLVTKTDTQY
V gene: TRBV6-1; CDR3 protein: ASSYWETQY
V gene: TRBV6-2/TRBV6-3; CDR3 protein: ASSYPQGITPRGGKGYT
V gene: TRBV19; CDR3 protein: ASNRQGGRGYT
V gene: TRBV5-6; CDR3 protein: ASSLWVEGNYEQY
V gene: TRBV5-4; CDR3 protein: ASSLGEGGRDTQY
V gene: TRBV7-9; CDR3 protein: ASSFRGDEQY